This entry lists 9 T cell receptor beta chains sequenced from one sample in a study of naive and memory T cell subsets. An equimolar mix of two oligonucleotides served as the beta constant-region primer for TRBC1 and TRBC2. Four rounds of PCR amplified the ligated cDNA using nested alpha and beta constant-region primers plus SP2. Via MiXCR, TCRdb re-called the UMI-ligation and nested PCR reads, giving one row per CDR3 protein. The repertoire holds about 120,000 distinct CDR3 sequences, with just over 35% as singletons. The sample comprised central memory CD4+ T cells from blood. These receptors originate from a human donor in good health.

The chain employs TRBV5-8 and TRBJ2-1; 8 bases match TRBD1. This CDR3 region has 13 residues. V gave up 5 bases and J gave up 9 bases; unmatched junction bases: 7. CDR1 and CDR2 from the germline V gene are SGHTS and YDEGEE. The CDR3 region is CASRDRVLIEQFF. CDR3 DNA: TGTGCCAGCAGGGACAGGGTTTTAATTGAGCAGTTCTTC.

This clonotype was counted once. The J gene is TRBJ2-2, the V gene TRBV12-3 or TRBV12-4; D is tentatively TRBD1 or TRBD2 (7 bases each). This CDR3 has 14 residues. Trimming removed 5 bases from V and 5 bases from J, with 12 bases in between. The CDR3 bases are TGTGCCAGCAGTCTCAGGGGGGGGACCGGGGAGCTGTTTTTT. Amino acids: CASSLRGGTGELFF.

This sequence joins TRBV20-1 and TRBJ2-5; TRBD2 is a possible D gene (6 bases). CDR1 DFQATT and CDR2 SNEGSKA come from the germline V gene (reference sequence). The CDR3 totals 11 residues. The CDR3 region is CTVGGREGQYF. As DNA, the CDR3 is TGCACCGTCGGAGGGAGAGAGGGCCAGTACTTC.

The chain couples TRBV19 to TRBJ2-2, with D tentatively TRBD1 (6 bases). Germline V gives CDR1 LNHDA, CDR2 SQIVND (reference sequence). V was trimmed by 6 bases and J by 3 bases, leaving 17 bases between them. CDR3 length equals 16 residues. The CDR3 region has the DNA TGTGCCAGTAGGGGTTCGGCAGGGGCAGACACCGGGGAGCTGTTTTTT. It yields the protein CASRGSAGADTGELFF.

The chain carries TRBV28 and TRBJ2-4, with D tentatively TRBD1 (6 bases). Germline CDR1 is MDHEN and CDR2 is SYDVKM. The CDR3 length is 14 residues. V was cut by 10 bases and J by 5 bases, with 18 bases left in between. In DNA, the CDR3 is TGTGCCACCCTTCGACGGGCAGGGGAAAACATTCAGTACTTC. Translation gives CATLRRAGENIQYF.

This chain uses TRBV7-3 with TRBJ2-1; TRBD2 aligns across 11 bases. With 0 bases clipped from V and 5 bases from J, the junction kept 12 bases outside the gene matches. Germline CDR1 is SGHTA and CDR2 is FQGTGA. The CDR3 consists of 19 residues. The CDR3 protein is CASSLTAIAGGLKNNEQFF. In nucleotides, the CDR3 is TGTGCCAGCAGCTTAACGGCAATAGCGGGAGGGCTCAAGAACAATGAGCAGTTCTTC. Filled out from reference TRBV7-3 and TRBJ2-1, the complete variable domain reads GAGVSQTPSNKVTEKGKYVELRCDPISGHTALYWYRQSLGQGPEFLIYFQGTGAADDSGLPNDRFFAVRPEGSVSTLKIQRTERGDSAVYLCASSLTAIAGGLKNNEQFFGPGTRLTVL.

The chain employs TRBV6-6 and TRBJ2-7, with TRBD2 identical over 12 bases. The germline gives CDR1 MNHNY, CDR2 SVGAGI (reference sequence). The CDR3 consists of 16 residues. The junction had 10 bases not matched to a gene; V was cut back by 6 bases and J by 4 bases. The CDR3 DNA sequence: TGTGCCAGCAGCGGACTAGCGGGGAGCCGGATTTACGAGCAGTACTTC. Translation gives CASSGLAGSRIYEQYF.

This chain joins TRBV30 and TRBJ2-1; no definite D call. CDR1 is GTSNPN and CDR2 is SVGIG in the germline V gene (reference sequence). Trimming shortened V by 1 base and J by 10 bases, and 14 bases separated the two germline ends. The CDR3 covers 13 residues. CDR3 sequence (DNA): TGTGCCTGGAGTGGGCCCACTGGTTGGGAGCAGTTCTTC. Amino acids: CAWSGPTGWEQFF.

This clonotype was seen only a few times. The V call is TRBV6-1, the J call TRBJ1-5; no clear D. The CDR3 has 13 amino acids. The germline V gene has CDR1 MNHNS and CDR2 SASEGT. V was pared by 3 bases and J by 7 bases, with 10 bases between. CDR3: CASSDQTSQPQHF. The CDR3 region has the DNA TGTGCCAGCAGTGATCAGACATCCCAGCCCCAGCATTTT.